A selection of T cell receptor beta chains follows, all from one sample in a study of blood T cell repertoires in COVID-19. Data came from immunoSEQ multiplex PCR; TCRdb stores just in-frame clones and leaves some out. The sample contains 100,000 to 150,000 clones, about 79% of which appear only once. The sample taken for sequencing was peripheral blood. The receptor set was obtained from a woman aged 70 to 79 with acute or convalescent COVID-19. The CDR3 runs from the conserved cysteine through the conserved F or W. A D gene is named only where the DNA matches it firmly. Clone size is given for some rows only: seen once, a few or many times, or a class if the clone is expanded.

DNA	CDR3	V	J	size	D
TGTGCCATCAGTGGGGACAGTTGGAGTCAGCCCCAGCATTTT	CAISGDSWSQPQHF	TRBV10-3	TRBJ1-5	.	TRBD1
TGCGCCAGCAGCCAAGATATGACAGCGAATGAAAAACTGTTTTTT	CASSQDMTANEKLFF	TRBV4-3	TRBJ1-4	.	.
TGTGCCAGCGGACTATATGGCTACACCTTC	CASGLYGYTF	TRBV7-2	TRBJ1-2	.	.
TGTGCCAGCAGCCCGAGCGGGGTCAATCAGCCCCAGCATTTT	CASSPSGVNQPQHF	TRBV6-5	TRBJ1-5	few	.
TGTGCCAGCTCACCACGGACAGGGATAAATGAGCAGTTCTTC	CASSPRTGINEQFF	TRBV18	TRBJ2-1	.	TRBD1
TGTGCCAGCAGTTACTCGGCCAGTGTTAACGAGCAGTACTTC	CASSYSASVNEQYF	TRBV6-5	TRBJ2-7	once	.
TGTGCCAGCAGCAAAGGGATGAAGGACAGGGGGGAATACGAGCAGTACTTC	CASSKGMKDRGEYEQYF	TRBV21-1	TRBJ2-7	.	.
TGTGCCAGCAGCGTAGTGCCAGGGGGCTACATGAACACTGAAGCTTTCTTT	CASSVVPGGYMNTEAFF	TRBV9	TRBJ1-1	.	TRBD1
TGTGCCAGCAGCACGGGGGGTACAACTAATGAAAAACTGTTTTTT	CASSTGGTTNEKLFF	TRBV5-4	TRBJ1-4	.	.
TGTGCCAGCAGCCGCCGGACAGGGGGTGCCTATCAGCCCCAGCATTTT	CASSRRTGGAYQPQHF	TRBV4-2	TRBJ1-5	.	TRBD1
TGTGCCAGCAGCAAAGATTGTAGAGGGGCTTTCTTT	CASSKDCRGAFF	TRBV21-1	TRBJ1-1	.	.
TGTGCCAGCTGTATCTCCCCCCGGGGCACAGATACGCAGTATTTT	CASCISPRGTDTQYF	TRBV2	TRBJ2-3	.	.
TGTGCCAGTAATCATGGGAGGACCGGGGAGCTGTTTTTT	CASNHGRTGELFF	TRBV19	TRBJ2-2	.	.
TGTGCCAGCAGCTTGGACAGGGACTATGGCTACACCTTC	CASSLDRDYGYTF	TRBV5-4	TRBJ1-2	.	.